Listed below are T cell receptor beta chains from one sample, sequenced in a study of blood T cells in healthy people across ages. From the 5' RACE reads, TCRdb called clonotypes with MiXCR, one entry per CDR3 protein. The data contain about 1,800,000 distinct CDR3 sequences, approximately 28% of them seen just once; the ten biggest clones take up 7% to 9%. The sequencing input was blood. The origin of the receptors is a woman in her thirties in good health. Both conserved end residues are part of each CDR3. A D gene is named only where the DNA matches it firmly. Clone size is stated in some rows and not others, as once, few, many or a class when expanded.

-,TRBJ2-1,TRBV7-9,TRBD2,TGTGCCAGCAGCTCCCGAGCTACTAGCGGGGGGCAGGATGAGCAGTTCTTC,CASSSRATSGGQDEQFF
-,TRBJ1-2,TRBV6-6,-,TGTGCCAGCAGTTACTCCCCAGGGCTTGGCTACACCTTC,CASSYSPGLGYTF
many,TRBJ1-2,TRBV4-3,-,TGTGCCAGCAGCCAAGATCCCGGCTATGGCTACACCTTC,CASSQDPGYGYTF
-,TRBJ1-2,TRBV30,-,TGTGCCTGGGGGGTTACCTATGGCTACACCTTC,CAWGVTYGYTF
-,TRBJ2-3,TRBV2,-,TGTGCCAGCAGTGGGGCCAGTTCAAGGGGGGATGAGCAGTATTTT,CASSGASSRGDEQYF
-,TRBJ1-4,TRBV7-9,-,TGTGCCAGCAGCGGAGAGGGAGGGGAAGAACTGTTTTTT,CASSGEGGEELFF
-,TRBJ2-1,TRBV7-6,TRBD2,TGTGCCAGCAGCTTAGTAGCGGGAGTAAGTTACAATGAGCAGTTCTTC,CASSLVAGVSYNEQFF
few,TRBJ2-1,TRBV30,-,TGTGCCTGGAGTGGGGGACACGGCTATGAGCAGTTCTTC,CAWSGGHGYEQFF
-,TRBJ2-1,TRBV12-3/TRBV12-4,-,TGTGCCAGCCAACTGGGAGTGCTTTACAATGAGCAGTTCTTC,CASQLGVLYNEQFF
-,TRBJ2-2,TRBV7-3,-,TGTGCCAGCAGCTCGACGGGCGGGACTGCCGTGGACCTGTTTTTT,CASSSTGGTAVDLFF